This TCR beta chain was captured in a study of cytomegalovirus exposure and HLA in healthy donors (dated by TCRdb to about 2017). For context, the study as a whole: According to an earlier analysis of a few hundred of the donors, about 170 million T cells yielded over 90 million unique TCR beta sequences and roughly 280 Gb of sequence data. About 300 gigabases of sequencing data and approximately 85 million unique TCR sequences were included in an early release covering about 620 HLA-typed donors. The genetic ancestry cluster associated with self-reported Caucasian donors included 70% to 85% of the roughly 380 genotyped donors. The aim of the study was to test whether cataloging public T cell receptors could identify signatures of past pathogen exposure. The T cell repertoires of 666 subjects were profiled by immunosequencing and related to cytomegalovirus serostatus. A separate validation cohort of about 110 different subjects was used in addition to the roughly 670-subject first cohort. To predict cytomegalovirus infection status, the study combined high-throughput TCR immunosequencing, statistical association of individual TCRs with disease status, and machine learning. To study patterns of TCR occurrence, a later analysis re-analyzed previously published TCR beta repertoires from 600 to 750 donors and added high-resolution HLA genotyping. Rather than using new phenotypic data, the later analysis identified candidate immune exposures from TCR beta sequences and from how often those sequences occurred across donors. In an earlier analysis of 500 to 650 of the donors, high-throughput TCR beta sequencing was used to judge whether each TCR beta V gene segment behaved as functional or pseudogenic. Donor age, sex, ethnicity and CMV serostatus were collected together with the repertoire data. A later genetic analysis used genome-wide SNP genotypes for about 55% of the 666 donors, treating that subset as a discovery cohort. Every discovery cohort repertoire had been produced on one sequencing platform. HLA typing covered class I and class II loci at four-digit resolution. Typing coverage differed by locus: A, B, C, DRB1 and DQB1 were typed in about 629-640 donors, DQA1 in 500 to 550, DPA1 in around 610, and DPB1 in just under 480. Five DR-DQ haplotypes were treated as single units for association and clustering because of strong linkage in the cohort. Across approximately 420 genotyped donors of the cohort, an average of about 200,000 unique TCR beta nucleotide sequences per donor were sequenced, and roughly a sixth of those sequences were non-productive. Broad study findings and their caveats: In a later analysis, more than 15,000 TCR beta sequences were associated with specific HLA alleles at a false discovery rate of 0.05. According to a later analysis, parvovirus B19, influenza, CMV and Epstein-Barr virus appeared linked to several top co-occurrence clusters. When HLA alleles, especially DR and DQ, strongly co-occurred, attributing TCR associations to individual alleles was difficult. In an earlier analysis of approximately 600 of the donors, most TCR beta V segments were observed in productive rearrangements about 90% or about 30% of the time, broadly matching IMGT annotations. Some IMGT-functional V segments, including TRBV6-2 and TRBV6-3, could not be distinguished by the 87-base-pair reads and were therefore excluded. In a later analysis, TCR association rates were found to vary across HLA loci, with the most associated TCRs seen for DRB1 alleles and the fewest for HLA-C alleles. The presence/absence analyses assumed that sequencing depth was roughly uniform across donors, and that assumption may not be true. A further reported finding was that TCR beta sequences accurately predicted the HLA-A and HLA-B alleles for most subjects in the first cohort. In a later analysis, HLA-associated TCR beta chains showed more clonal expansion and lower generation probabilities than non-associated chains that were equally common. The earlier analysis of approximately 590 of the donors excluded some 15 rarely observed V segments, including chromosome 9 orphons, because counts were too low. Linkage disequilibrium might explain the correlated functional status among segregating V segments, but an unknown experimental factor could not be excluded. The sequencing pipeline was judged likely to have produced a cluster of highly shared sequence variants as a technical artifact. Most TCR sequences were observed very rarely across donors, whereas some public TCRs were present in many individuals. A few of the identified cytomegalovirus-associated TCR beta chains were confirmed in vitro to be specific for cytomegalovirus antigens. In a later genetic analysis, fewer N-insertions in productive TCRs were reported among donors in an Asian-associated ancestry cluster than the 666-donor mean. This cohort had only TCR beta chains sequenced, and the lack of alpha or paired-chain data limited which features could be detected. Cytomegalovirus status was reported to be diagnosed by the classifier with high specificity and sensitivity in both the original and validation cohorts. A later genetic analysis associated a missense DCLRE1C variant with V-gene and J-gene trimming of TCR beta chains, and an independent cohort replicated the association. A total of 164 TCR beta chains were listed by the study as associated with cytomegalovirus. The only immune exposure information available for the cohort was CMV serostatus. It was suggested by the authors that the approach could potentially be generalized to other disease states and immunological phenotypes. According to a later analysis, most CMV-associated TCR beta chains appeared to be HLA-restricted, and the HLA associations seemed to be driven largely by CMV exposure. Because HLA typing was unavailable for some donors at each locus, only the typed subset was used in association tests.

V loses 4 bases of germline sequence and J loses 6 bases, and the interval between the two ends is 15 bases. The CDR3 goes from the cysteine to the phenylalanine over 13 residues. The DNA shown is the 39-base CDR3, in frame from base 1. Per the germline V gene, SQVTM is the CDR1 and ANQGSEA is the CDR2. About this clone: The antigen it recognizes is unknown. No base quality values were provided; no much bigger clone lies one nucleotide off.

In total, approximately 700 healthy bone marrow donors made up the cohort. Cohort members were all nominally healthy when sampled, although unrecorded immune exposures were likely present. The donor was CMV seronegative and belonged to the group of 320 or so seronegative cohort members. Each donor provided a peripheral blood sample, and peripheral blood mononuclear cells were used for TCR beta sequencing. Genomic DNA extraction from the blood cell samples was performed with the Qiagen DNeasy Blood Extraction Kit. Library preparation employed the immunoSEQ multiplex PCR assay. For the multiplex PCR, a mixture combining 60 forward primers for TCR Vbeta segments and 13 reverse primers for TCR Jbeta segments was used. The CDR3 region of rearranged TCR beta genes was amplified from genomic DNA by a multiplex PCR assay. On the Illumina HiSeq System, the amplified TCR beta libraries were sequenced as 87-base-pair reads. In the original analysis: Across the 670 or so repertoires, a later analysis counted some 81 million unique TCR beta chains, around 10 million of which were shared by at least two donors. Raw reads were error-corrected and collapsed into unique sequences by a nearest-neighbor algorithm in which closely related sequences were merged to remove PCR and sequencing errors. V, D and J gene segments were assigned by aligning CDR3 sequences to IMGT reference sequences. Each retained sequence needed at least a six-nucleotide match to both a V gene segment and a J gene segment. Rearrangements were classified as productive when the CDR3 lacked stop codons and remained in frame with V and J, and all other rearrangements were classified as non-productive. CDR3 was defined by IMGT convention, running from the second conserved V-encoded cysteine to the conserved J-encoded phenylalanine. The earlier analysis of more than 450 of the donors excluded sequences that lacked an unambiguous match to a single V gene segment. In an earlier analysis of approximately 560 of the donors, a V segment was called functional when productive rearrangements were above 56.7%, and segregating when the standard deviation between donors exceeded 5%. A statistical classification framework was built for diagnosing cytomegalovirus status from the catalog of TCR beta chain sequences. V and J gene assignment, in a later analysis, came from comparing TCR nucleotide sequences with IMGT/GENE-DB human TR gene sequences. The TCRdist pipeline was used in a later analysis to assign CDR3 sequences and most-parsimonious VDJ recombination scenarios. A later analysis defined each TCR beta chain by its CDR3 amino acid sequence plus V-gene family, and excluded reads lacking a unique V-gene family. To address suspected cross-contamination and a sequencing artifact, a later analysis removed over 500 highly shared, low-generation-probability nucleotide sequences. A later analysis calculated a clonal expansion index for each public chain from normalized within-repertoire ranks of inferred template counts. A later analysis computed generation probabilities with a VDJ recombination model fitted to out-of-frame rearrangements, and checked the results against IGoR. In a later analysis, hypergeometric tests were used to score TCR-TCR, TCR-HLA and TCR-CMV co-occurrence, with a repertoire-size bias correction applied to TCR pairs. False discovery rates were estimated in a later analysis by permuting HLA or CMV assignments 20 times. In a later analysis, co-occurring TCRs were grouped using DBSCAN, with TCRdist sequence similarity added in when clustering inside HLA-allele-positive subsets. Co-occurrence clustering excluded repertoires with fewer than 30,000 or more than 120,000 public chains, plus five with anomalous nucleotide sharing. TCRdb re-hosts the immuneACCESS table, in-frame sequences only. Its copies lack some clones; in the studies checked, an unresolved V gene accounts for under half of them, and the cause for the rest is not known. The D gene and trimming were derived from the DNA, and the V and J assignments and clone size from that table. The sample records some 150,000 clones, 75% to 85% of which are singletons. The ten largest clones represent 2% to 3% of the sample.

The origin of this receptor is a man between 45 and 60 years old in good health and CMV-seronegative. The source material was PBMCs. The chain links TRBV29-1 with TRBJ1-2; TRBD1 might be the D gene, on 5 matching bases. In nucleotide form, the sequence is TGCAGCGTTGGCTTTGACAGAAGGGATGGCTACACCTTC. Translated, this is CSVGFDRRDGYTF.